This T cell receptor beta chain is from a study of control samples from healthy donors and cancer patients. Sequencing was performed with immunoSEQ multiplex PCR; in TCRdb, only in-frame clones are kept and a portion is missing. The data contain 110,000 or so clones, about 90% of them singletons. This CDR3 contains 13 residues. V dropped 3 bases and J dropped 3 bases, with 7 bases sitting between them. The germline CDR1 and CDR2 sequences are KGHDR and SFDVKD. Sequenced material: blood. The sequence derives from a man between 45 and 60 years old in good health. The gene calls are TRBV24-1 and TRBJ1-2, with D possibly TRBD1 on 5 matching bases. CDR3 sequence (DNA): TGTGCCACCAGTGATCGGGGCTACTATGGCTACACCTTC. Translated: CATSDRGYYGYTF.